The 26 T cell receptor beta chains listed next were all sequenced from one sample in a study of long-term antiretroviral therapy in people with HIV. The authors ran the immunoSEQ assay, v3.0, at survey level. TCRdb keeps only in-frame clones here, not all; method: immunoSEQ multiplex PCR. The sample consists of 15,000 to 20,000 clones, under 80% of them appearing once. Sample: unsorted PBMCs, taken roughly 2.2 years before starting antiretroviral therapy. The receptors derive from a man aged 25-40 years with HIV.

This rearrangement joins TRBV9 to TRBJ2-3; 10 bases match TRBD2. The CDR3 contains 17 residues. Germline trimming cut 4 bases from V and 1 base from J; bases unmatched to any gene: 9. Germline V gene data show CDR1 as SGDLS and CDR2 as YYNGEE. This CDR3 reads CASSPNLLAGGTDTQYF. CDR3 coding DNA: TGTGCCAGCAGCCCGAACCTCCTAGCGGGGGGCACAGATACGCAGTATTTT.

The CDR3 here is CASSRGGTDTQYF. The CDR3 DNA is TGTGCCAGCAGTAGGGGGGGAACAGATACGCAGTATTTT. The genes are TRBV7-9 and TRBJ2-3; possibly TRBD2 for D (7 bases). This CDR3 region has 13 residues. Trimming removed 6 bases from V and 3 bases from J, with 10 bases in between. CDR1 and CDR2 from the germline V gene are SEHNR and FQNEAQ (reference sequence).

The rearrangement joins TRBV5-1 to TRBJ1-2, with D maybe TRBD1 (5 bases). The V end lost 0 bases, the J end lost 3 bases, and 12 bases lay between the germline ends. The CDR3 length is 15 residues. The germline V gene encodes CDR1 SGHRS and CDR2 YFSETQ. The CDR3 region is CASSLVAGPDYGYTF. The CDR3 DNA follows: TGCGCCAGCAGCTTGGTGGCGGGGCCGGACTATGGCTACACCTTC.

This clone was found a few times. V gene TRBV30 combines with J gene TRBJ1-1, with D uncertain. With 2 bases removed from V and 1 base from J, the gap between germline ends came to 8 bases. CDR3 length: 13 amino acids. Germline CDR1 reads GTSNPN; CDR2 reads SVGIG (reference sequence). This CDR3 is CAWSYSGNTEAFF. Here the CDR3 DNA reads TGTGCCTGGAGTTACTCGGGGAACACTGAAGCTTTCTTT.

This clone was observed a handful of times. The CDR3 protein is CASSSPAEAFF. The CDR3 coding sequence is TGTGCCAGCAGTTCCCCTGCTGAAGCTTTCTTT. This chain connects TRBV6-5 to TRBJ1-1; the D is unclear. The CDR3 runs 11 residues. CDR1 MNHEY and CDR2 SVGAGI come from the germline V gene. The ends were cut back, 4 bases at V and 6 bases at J, with 6 bases in the middle.

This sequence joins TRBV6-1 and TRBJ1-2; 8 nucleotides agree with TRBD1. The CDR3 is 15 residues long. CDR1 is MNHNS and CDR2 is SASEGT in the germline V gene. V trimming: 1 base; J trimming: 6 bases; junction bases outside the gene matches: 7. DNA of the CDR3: TGTGCCAGCAGTGAAGAGGGGACAGGAGTGGATGGCTACACCTTC. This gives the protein CASSEEGTGVDGYTF.

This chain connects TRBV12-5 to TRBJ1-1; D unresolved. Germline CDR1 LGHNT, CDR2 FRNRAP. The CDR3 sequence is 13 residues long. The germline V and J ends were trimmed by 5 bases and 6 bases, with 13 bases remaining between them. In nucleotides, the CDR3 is TGTGCTAGTGGTCCCTTAGGGCAGGCTGAAGCTTTCTTT. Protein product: CASGPLGQAEAFF.

The CDR3 nucleotides are TGCGCCAGCAGTACCGGACACCGCACAGATACGCAGTATTTT. Residues: CASSTGHRTDTQYF. This chain joins TRBV10-2 and TRBJ2-3; D perhaps matches TRBD1 (5 bases). CDR1 is WSHSY, CDR2 SAAADI, per germline. The CDR3 has 14 residues. V dropped 5 bases and J dropped 1 base, with 10 bases sitting between them.

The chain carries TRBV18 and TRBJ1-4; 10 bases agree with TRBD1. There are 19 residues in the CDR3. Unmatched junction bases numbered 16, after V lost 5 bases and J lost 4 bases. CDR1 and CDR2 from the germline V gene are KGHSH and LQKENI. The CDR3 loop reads CASSTGPGQGFSLNEKLFF. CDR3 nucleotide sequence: TGTGCCAGCTCAACTGGACCGGGACAGGGGTTTTCCCTTAATGAAAAACTGTTTTTT.

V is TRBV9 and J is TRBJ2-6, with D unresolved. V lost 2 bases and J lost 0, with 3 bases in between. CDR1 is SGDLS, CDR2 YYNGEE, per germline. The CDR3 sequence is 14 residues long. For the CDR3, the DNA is TGTGCCAGCAGCGTGAACTCTGGGGCCAACGTCCTGACTTTC. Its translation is CASSVNSGANVLTF.

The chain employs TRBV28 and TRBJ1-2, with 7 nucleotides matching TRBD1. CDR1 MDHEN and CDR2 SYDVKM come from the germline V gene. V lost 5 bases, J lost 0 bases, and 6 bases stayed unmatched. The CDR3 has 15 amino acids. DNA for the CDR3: TGTGCCAGCAGTGCTTACAGGGGCCCTAACTATGGCTACACCTTC. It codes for CASSAYRGPNYGYTF.

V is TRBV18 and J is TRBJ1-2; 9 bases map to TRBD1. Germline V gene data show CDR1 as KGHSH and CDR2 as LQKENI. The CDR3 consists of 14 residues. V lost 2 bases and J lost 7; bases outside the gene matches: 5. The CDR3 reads CASSPGTGTGGYTF. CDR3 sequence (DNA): TGTGCCAGCTCACCAGGGACAGGGACGGGTGGCTACACCTTC.

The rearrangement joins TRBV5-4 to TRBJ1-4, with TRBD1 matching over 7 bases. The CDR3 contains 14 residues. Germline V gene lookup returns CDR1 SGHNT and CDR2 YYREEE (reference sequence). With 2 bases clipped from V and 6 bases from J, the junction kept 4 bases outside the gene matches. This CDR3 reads CASSLLGQDEKLFF. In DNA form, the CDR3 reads TGTGCCAGCAGCTTATTAGGACAGGATGAAAAACTGTTTTTT.

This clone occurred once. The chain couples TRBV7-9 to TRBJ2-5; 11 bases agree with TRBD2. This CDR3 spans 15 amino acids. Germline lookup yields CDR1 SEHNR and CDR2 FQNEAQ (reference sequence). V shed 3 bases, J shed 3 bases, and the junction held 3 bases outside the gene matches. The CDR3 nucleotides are TGTGCCAGCAGCTTTCCGACTAGCGGGGAAGAGACCCAGTACTTC. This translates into CASSFPTSGEETQYF.

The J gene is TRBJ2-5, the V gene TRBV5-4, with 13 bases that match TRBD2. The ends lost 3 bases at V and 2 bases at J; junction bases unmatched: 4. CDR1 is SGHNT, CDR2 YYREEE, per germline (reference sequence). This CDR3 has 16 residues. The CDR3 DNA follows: TGTGCCAGCAGCTCTGGGACTAGCGGGATTCAAGAGACCCAGTACTTC. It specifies CASSSGTSGIQETQYF.

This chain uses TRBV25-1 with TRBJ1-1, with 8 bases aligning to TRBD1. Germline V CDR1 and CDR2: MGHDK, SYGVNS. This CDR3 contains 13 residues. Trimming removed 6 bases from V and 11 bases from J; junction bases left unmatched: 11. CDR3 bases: TGTGCCAGCAGGGAAGGACAGGGCTCTATGGCTTTCTTT. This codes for CASREGQGSMAFF.

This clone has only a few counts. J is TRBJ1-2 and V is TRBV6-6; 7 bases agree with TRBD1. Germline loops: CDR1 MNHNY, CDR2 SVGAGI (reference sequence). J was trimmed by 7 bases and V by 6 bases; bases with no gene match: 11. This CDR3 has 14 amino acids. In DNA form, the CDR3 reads TGTGCCAGCAGCCTGACAGGGAATCCCGGTGGCTACACCTTC. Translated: CASSLTGNPGGYTF.

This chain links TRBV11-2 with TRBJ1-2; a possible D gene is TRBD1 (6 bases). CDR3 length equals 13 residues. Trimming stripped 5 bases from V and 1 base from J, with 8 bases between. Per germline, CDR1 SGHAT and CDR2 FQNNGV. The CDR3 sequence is CASSPQGNYGYTF. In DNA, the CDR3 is TGTGCCAGCAGCCCACAGGGTAACTATGGCTACACCTTC.

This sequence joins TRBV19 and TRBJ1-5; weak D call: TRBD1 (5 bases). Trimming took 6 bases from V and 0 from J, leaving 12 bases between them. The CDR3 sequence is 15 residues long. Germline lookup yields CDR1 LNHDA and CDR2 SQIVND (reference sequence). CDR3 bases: TGTGCCAGTAGCGTGGGGGGGTATAGCAATCAGCCCCAGCATTTT. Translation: CASSVGGYSNQPQHF.

CDR3 sequence: CASSLGRVFTGELFF. In DNA form, the CDR3 reads TGTGCCAGCAGCTTGGGCAGGGTATTCACCGGGGAGCTGTTTTTT. The V call is TRBV5-4, the J call TRBJ2-2; tentative D call: TRBD1 (5 bases). The CDR3 covers 15 residues. V lost 0 bases and J 4 bases, leaving 10 bases between the germline ends. The germline V gene encodes CDR1 SGHNT and CDR2 YYREEE (reference sequence).

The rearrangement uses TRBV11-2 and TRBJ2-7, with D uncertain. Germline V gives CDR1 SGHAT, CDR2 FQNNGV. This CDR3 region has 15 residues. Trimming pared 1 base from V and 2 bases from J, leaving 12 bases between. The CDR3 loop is CASSLGATAPYEQYF. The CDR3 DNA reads TGTGCCAGCAGCTTAGGGGCCACAGCCCCCTACGAGCAGTACTTC.

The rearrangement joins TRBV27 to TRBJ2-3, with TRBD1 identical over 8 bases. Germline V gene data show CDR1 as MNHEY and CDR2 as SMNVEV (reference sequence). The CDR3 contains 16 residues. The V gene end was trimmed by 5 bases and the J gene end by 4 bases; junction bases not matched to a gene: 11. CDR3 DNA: TGTGCCAGCAGTACCCGGACAGGGATAGAGGCAGATACGCAGTATTTT. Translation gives CASSTRTGIEADTQYF.

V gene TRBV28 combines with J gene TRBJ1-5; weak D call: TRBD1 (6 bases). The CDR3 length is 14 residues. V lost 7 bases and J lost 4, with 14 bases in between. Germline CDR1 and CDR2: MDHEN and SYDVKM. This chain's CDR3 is CASKGGRANQPQHF. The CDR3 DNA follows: TGTGCCAGCAAGGGGGGCAGGGCGAATCAGCCCCAGCATTTT. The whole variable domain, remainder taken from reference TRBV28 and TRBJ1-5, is DVKVTQSSRYLVKRTGEKVFLECVQDMDHENMFWYRQDPGLGLRLIYFSYDVKMKEKGDIPEGYSVSREKKERFSLILESASTNQTSMYLCASKGGRANQPQHFGDGTRLSIL.

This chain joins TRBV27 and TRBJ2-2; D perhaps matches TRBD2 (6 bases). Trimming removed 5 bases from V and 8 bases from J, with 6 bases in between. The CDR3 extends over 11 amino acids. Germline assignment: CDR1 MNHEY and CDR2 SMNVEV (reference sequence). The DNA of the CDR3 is TGTGCCAGCAGTCGGGGGGGGGAGCTGTTTTTT. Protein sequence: CASSRGGELFF.

CDR3 DNA sequence: TGTGCCAGTAGTGTGGGACAGCTAATGCCCTACGAGCAGTACTTC. Translation: CASSVGQLMPYEQYF. V and J are TRBV19 and TRBJ2-7; TRBD1 matches at 7 bases. Per the germline V gene, CDR1 is LNHDA and CDR2 is SQIVND (reference sequence). With V trimmed by 5 bases and J by 2 bases, 9 bases remained unmatched. This CDR3 is 15 amino acids long. Full variable domain (remainder filled in from reference TRBV19 and TRBJ2-7): DGGITQSPKYLFRKEGQNVTLSCEQNLNHDAMYWYRQDPGQGLRLIYYSQIVNDFQKGDIAEGYSVSREKKESFPLTVTSAQKNPTAFYLCASSVGQLMPYEQYFGPGTRLTVT.

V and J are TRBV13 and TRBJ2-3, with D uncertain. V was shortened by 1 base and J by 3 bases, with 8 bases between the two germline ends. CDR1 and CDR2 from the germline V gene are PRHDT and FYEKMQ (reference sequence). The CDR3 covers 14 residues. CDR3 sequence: CASSLDTGTDTQYF. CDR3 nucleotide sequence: TGTGCCAGCAGCTTAGATACCGGGACAGATACGCAGTATTTT.